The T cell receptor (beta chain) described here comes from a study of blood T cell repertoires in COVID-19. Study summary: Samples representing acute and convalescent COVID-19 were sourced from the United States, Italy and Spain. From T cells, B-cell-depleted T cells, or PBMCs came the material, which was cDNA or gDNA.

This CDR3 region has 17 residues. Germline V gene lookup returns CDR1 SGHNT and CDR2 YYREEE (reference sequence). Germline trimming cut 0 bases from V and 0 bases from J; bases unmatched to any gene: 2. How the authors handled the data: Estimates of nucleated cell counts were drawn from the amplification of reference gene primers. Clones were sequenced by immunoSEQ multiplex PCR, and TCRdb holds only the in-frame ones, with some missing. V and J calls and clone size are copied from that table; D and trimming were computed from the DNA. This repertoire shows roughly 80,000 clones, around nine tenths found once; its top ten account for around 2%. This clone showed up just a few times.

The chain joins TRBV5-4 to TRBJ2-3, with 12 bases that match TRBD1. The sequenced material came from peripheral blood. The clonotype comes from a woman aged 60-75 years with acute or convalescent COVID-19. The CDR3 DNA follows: TGTGCCAGCAGCTTGGGGGGACAGGGGGCTAGCACAGATACGCAGTATTTT. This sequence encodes CASSLGGQGASTDTQYF.